These T cell receptor beta chains were read from a single sample in a study of OX40 agonist ivuxolimab in advanced cancers. TCRdb keeps only in-frame clones here, not all; method: immunoSEQ multiplex PCR. The repertoire holds more than 60,000 clones, with around nine tenths as singletons. Sequenced here: CD4+ or CD8+ T cells sorted from blood, sampled in a trial of the OX40 agonist ivuxolimab. These receptors came from an adult with an advanced solid tumor such as melanoma, head and neck, liver or kidney cancer. CDR3s include the opening cysteine and the closing phenylalanine or tryptophan. A D gene is named only where the DNA matches it firmly. Only some rows state a clone size, as once, few, many or a class for expanded clones.

TRBD1,TRBJ1-2,-,TRBV9,TGTGCCAGCAGCGCAAGACGACAGGGGGCCAATGGGTACACCTTC,CASSARRQGANGYTF
-,TRBJ1-2,-,TRBV27,TGTGCCAGCAGTTTTGCGGGGGGGGGCTATGGCTACACCTTC,CASSFAGGGYGYTF
TRBD2,TRBJ2-7,-,TRBV7-9,TGTGCCAGCAGCTTTACTAGCGGGAGTGGCGAGCAGTACTTC,CASSFTSGSGEQYF
-,TRBJ2-3,few,TRBV5-6,TGTGCCAGCAGCCTACGCACAGATACGCAGTATTTT,CASSLRTDTQYF
TRBD1,TRBJ1-1,-,TRBV18,TGTGCCAGCTCACCACCGACAGGGGGCGTTGGAACTGAAGCTTTCTTT,CASSPPTGGVGTEAFF
TRBD1,TRBJ1-5,-,TRBV6-5,TGTGCCAGCAGTTACAGGGGGCTTTCCAATCAGCCCCAGCATTTT,CASSYRGLSNQPQHF
-,TRBJ1-3,-,TRBV6-1,TGTGCCAGCAGTGAAACAGCGAGCTCTGGAAACACCATATATTTT,CASSETASSGNTIYF
TRBD1,TRBJ2-3,-,TRBV11-2,TGTGCCAGCAGCTTCGGACAGGGTCCCTCAACTAGCACAGATACGCAGTATTTT,CASSFGQGPSTSTDTQYF
-,TRBJ2-2,-,TRBV18,TGTGCCAGCTCACCACCTAGTATCACCGGGGAGCTGTTTTTT,CASSPPSITGELFF
TRBD1,TRBJ1-1,-,TRBV27,TGTGCCAGCAGCCCCTCCGGGACAGGGGCTTTTAACACTGAAGCTTTCTTT,CASSPSGTGAFNTEAFF
TRBD1,TRBJ1-3,-,TRBV14,TGTGCCAGCAGCAGGACAGGGGGCTCTGGAAACACCATATATTTT,CASSRTGGSGNTIYF
-,TRBJ2-3,-,TRBV5-1,TGCGCCAGCAGCTTGGAGGGGGCAGATACGCAGTATTTT,CASSLEGADTQYF
TRBD1,TRBJ2-5,-,TRBV4-2,TGTGCCAGCACACGGTATCAGGGGGCCGAAGAGACCCAGTACTTC,CASTRYQGAEETQYF
TRBD1,TRBJ1-1,-,TRBV4-1,TGCGCCAGCAGCCAGATACAGGGGGCTGGCACTGAAGCTTTCTTT,CASSQIQGAGTEAFF
TRBD1,TRBJ1-5,-,TRBV6-1,TGTGCCAGCACCCCGACAGGGGGAGGCAATCAGCCCCAGCATTTT,CASTPTGGGNQPQHF
TRBD2,TRBJ2-3,once,TRBV29-1,TGCAGCGTTGAGGGTTCCGCACCCGGACTAGCGGGTCTACTCACAGATACGCAGTATTTT,CSVEGSAPGLAGLLTDTQYF
-,TRBJ2-5,-,TRBV5-4,TGTGCCAGCAGCGCGAGACAGAGCCAAGAGACCCAGTACTTC,CASSARQSQETQYF
-,TRBJ1-3,-,TRBV30,TGTGCCTGGAGTGTGACAGGAAGCTCTGGAAACACCATATATTTT,CAWSVTGSSGNTIYF
-,TRBJ2-5,-,TRBV6-6,TGTGCCAGCAGTTACCCAACTGGTCGGTACCAAGAGACCCAGTACTTC,CASSYPTGRYQETQYF
-,TRBJ2-1,-,TRBV11-1,TGTGCCAGCAGCTTGAGGATCGGGTACAATGAGCAGTTCTTC,CASSLRIGYNEQFF
-,TRBJ2-7,once,TRBV2,TGTGCCAGCAGTGAAGCTGGGGGAAGCGAGCAGTACTTC,CASSEAGGSEQYF
-,TRBJ1-4,-,TRBV25-1,TGTGCCAGCAGTGAAGTGGTGACAGAAAAACTGTTTTTT,CASSEVVTEKLFF
TRBD1,TRBJ2-1,-,TRBV28,TGTGCCAGCAGTATTGGACAGGGGTTTAGTCAGTTCTTC,CASSIGQGFSQFF
-,TRBJ2-1,-,TRBV11-3,TGTGCCAGCAGCCCAAAGGCGGGCTCCTACAATGAGCAGTTCTTC,CASSPKAGSYNEQFF
TRBD1,TRBJ1-6,-,TRBV2,TGTGCCAGCAGTGAACGGGACAGGGGCGAGACATCACCCCTCCACTTT,CASSERDRGETSPLHF
-,TRBJ2-7,-,TRBV30,TGTGCCTGGAAGTCACAGGTCCTCTCCTACGAGCAGTACTTC,CAWKSQVLSYEQYF
-,TRBJ2-5,-,TRBV7-2,TGTGCCAGCAGCTTCGACAGACAAGAGACCCAGTACTTC,CASSFDRQETQYF
-,TRBJ2-1,-,TRBV7-2,TGTGCCAGCAGCTTGGGGCCGGAAGGGGCCTACAATGAGCAGTTCTTC,CASSLGPEGAYNEQFF
TRBD2,TRBJ2-2,-,TRBV23-1,TGCGCCAGCAGTCAATCTGCGGACACGACGACTAGCGGGAGCACCGGGGAGCTGTTTTTT,CASSQSADTTTSGSTGELFF
TRBD1,TRBJ2-5,-,TRBV19,TGTGCCAGTAGTCCCATCCCGGGACAGGTATTCCAGGGTGAGACCCAGTACTTC,CASSPIPGQVFQGETQYF
TRBD1,TRBJ2-1,-,TRBV5-1,TGCGCCAGCAGCTTAACCGGGACAGGGGGCCCCTACAATGAGCAGTTCTTC,CASSLTGTGGPYNEQFF
-,TRBJ2-2,-,TRBV28,TGTGCCAGCAGTTCCAGAGGGGAGCTGTTTTTT,CASSSRGELFF
TRBD1,TRBJ2-2,-,TRBV30,TGTGCCTGGAGGGAACAGGGGTACACCGGGGAGCTGTTTTTT,CAWREQGYTGELFF
TRBD2,TRBJ2-3,-,TRBV19,TGTGCCAGTAGTAGCCCGGGACTAGCGATTACAGATACGCAGTATTTT,CASSSPGLAITDTQYF
TRBD1,TRBJ1-5,-,TRBV18,TGTGCCAGCTCACCGGGGACAGGGGACCGGAATCAGCCCCAGCATTTT,CASSPGTGDRNQPQHF
-,TRBJ2-1,once,TRBV30,TGTGCCTGGAGTAAAGGGGGCTCCTACAATGAGCAGTTCTTC,CAWSKGGSYNEQFF
TRBD2,TRBJ2-3,-,TRBV10-3,TGTGCCATCAGTGAGAGAGCTAGCGGGAGTCACACAGATACGCAGTATTTT,CAISERASGSHTDTQYF
TRBD1,TRBJ1-2,-,TRBV10-3,TGTGCCATCAGTGAGTCGGGACAGGTCATTGGCTACACCTTC,CAISESGQVIGYTF
-,TRBJ2-2,-,TRBV2,TGTGCCAGCAGTTCACAGGGGGGGGCCGGGGAGCTGTTTTTT,CASSSQGGAGELFF
TRBD2,TRBJ2-5,-,TRBV18,TGTGCCAGCTCACCACCAAATAGCGGGGGGCTCGAGACCCAGTACTTC,CASSPPNSGGLETQYF
TRBD1,TRBJ2-7,-,TRBV11-2,TGTGCCAGCAGAGGCGGACAGGGGGTATTCTACGAGCAGTACTTC,CASRGGQGVFYEQYF
-,TRBJ1-5,-,TRBV6-5,TGTGCCAGCAGTTACTCGAACGGGCTTAATCAGCCCCAGCATTTT,CASSYSNGLNQPQHF
TRBD1,TRBJ2-7,-,TRBV27,TGTGCCAGCAGTTTCGCGGGACAGGGGGCCTACGAGCAGTACTTC,CASSFAGQGAYEQYF
-,TRBJ2-7,-,TRBV5-1,TGCGCCAGCAGCCTGGACAGCTACTCCTACGAGCAGTACTTC,CASSLDSYSYEQYF
-,TRBJ1-1,-,TRBV6-1,TGTGCCAGCAGGCGGGACACTGAAGCTTTCTTT,CASRRDTEAFF
-,TRBJ2-7,-,TRBV7-2,TGTGCCAGCAACCAACAGGGAGCATACGAGCAGTACTTC,CASNQQGAYEQYF
-,TRBJ2-3,-,TRBV5-1,TGCGCCAGCAGCCCCACGGGGGCGAAAACAGATACGCAGTATTTT,CASSPTGAKTDTQYF
TRBD1,TRBJ2-2,-,TRBV5-5,TGTGCCAGCGGGGAACAGGGGTACACCGGGGAGCTGTTTTTT,CASGEQGYTGELFF